This TCR beta chain was obtained from a study of breast tumors, draining lymph nodes, adjacent tissues. TCRdb used MiXCR to reprocess the multiplex PCR reads, holding one entry per CDR3 protein. Of 200,000 to 300,000 distinct CDR3 sequences listed, 30% are singletons. Axillary draining lymph nodes of breast cancer patients supplied the node samples. CDR3 length equals 16 residues. Germline CDR1 and CDR2: ENHRY and SYGVKD. As concerns this clonotype: Its specificity is unknown. A read error is likely, as this CDR3 ends without the conserved phenylalanine or tryptophan.

Broader study findings: Luminal-like breast cancer showed significantly higher tumor–nontumor repertoire similarity than basal-like.

This sequence was found in a female donor with breast cancer. Some clones in this sample may be carry-over from other donors' samples. J is TRBJ2-3 and V is TRBV10-3, with 11 bases fitting TRBD2. Sequencing used axillary lymph node tissue. This CDR3 reads CAISAPLAGDTDTQYS. CDR3 sequence (DNA): TGTGCCATCAGCGCTCCACTAGCGGGAGACACAGATACACAGTATTCT.